Presented here are 28 T cell receptor beta chains from one specimen sequenced in a study of T cell repertoires in cytomegalovirus infection. TCRdb redid the calling of the reads with MiXCR, one entry per CDR3 protein. The sample shows approximately 550,000 distinct CDR3 sequences, 16% of them seen only once. Sequenced: CD8+ T cells from PBMCs. The origin of the receptors is a human donor in good health (CMV status not recorded). Some clones in this sample may be carry-over from other donors' samples.

This clonotype was seen more than once but under ten times. The chain carries TRBV27 and TRBJ2-1, with TRBD1 matching 7 bases. J gave up 8 bases and V 5 bases, and 9 bases lay outside the gene matches. Germline lookup yields CDR1 MNHEY and CDR2 SMNVEV (reference sequence). The CDR3 totals 14 residues. In DNA, the CDR3 is TGTGCCAGCAGTGCGGACAGGTCTGGATATGAGCAGTTCTTC. Its translation: CASSADRSGYEQFF.

The gene calls are TRBV9 and TRBJ2-5, with 7 positions matching TRBD2. V shed 0 bases, J shed 0 bases, and the junction held 2 bases outside the gene matches. The CDR3 contains 15 residues. The V gene's germline CDR1 is SGDLS and CDR2 YYNGEE. In nucleotides, the CDR3 is TGTGCCAGCAGCGTAGGGGGGGGAAACCAAGAGACCCAGTACTTC. Protein product: CASSVGGGNQETQYF.

This clonotype was observed a few times. The rearrangement links TRBV28 to TRBJ1-6; D not certain. The V end lost 4 bases, the J end lost 0 bases, and 7 bases lay between the germline ends. This CDR3 spans 15 amino acids. Germline values: CDR1 MDHEN, CDR2 SYDVKM. The CDR3 spells CASSSIRSYNSPLHF. CDR3 in DNA: TGTGCCAGCAGTTCAATACGCTCCTATAATTCACCCCTCCACTTT.

There are a few counts of this clonotype. This rearrangement joins TRBV19 to TRBJ2-7; D unclear. The CDR3 runs to 14 residues. Germline loops: CDR1 LNHDA, CDR2 SQIVND (reference sequence). V lost 5 bases and J lost 6, with 17 bases in between. CDR3 protein: CASSLTRTQTEQYF. CDR3 DNA sequence: TGTGCCAGTAGTCTAACACGGACCCAAACCGAGCAGTACTTC.

V gene TRBV28 combines with J gene TRBJ2-2; 12 bases are a match to TRBD2. The CDR3 extends over 17 amino acids. Germline V gives CDR1 MDHEN, CDR2 SYDVKM. Losses at the gene ends were 5 bases for V and 3 bases for J; bases not matched to a gene: 7. CDR3 in DNA: TGTGCCAGCAGTGCGCTAGCGGGAGGGTATTACACCGGGGAGCTGTTTTTT. Amino acids: CASSALAGGYYTGELFF.

This clonotype was seen many times. The rearrangement joins TRBV4-1 to TRBJ1-5; 9 bases map to TRBD1. V shed 2 bases, J shed 5 bases, and the junction held 10 bases outside the gene matches. Germline V gives CDR1 MGHRA, CDR2 YSYEKL. The CDR3 extends over 17 amino acids. The CDR3 here is CASSQHRGQGEHQPQHF. The DNA for the CDR3 is TGCGCCAGCAGCCAACACAGGGGGCAGGGGGAGCATCAGCCCCAGCATTTT.

This clonotype was seen repeatedly, ten times or more. The gene calls are TRBV19 and TRBJ2-3; no definite D call. This CDR3 contains 16 residues. V dropped 5 bases and J dropped 2 bases, with 17 bases sitting between them. Per the germline V gene, CDR1 is LNHDA and CDR2 is SQIVND (reference sequence). In DNA, the CDR3 is TGTGCCAGTAGTCCCGGTGAACGGGCCTACACAGATACGCAGTATTTT. Protein sequence: CASSPGERAYTDTQYF.

The sample holds a few counts of this clonotype. This sequence joins TRBV4-1 and TRBJ1-2; D not certain. The CDR3 is 14 amino acids. Trimming pared 0 bases from V and 2 bases from J, leaving 7 bases between. From germline, CDR1 is MGHRA and CDR2 YSYEKL. In nucleotides, the CDR3 is TGCGCCAGCAGCCAAGAACCAGACAACTATGGCTACACCTTC. It encodes CASSQEPDNYGYTF.

V usage is TRBV27 and J usage is TRBJ2-1; the D is unclear. The length of the CDR3 is 11 residues. Trimming removed 5 bases from V and 7 bases from J, with 6 bases in between. In germline, CDR1 is MNHEY, CDR2 SMNVEV (reference sequence). CDR3: CASSQQNEQFF. The CDR3 DNA reads as TGTGCCAGCAGTCAACAGAATGAGCAGTTCTTC.

V usage is TRBV20-1 and J usage is TRBJ2-1; 7 bases match TRBD1. The V and J ends lost 0 bases and 4 bases, in that order; junction bases with no gene match: 3. Looked up from germline, CDR1 is DFQATT and CDR2 is SNEGSKA (reference sequence). The CDR3 extends over 14 amino acids. The CDR3 region has the DNA TGCAGTGCTAGAGAACGGGGACAGTACAATGAGCAGTTCTTC. Translating it yields CSARERGQYNEQFF.

This clonotype turned up a few times. The genes are TRBV5-1 and TRBJ1-5; D is uncertain. V dropped 1 base and J dropped 0 bases, with 8 bases sitting between them. This CDR3 is 15 amino acids long. The germline CDR1 and CDR2 sequences are SGHRS and YFSETQ. CDR3 sequence reads: CASSLRGDSNQPQHF. CDR3 sequence (DNA): TGCGCCAGCAGCTTGAGAGGCGATAGCAATCAGCCCCAGCATTTT. Together with reference TRBV5-1 and TRBJ1-5, the CDR3 gives the full variable domain: KAGVTQTPRYLIKTRGQQVTLSCSPISGHRSVSWYQQTPGQGLQFLFEYFSETQRNKGNFPGRFSGRQFSNSRSEMNVSTLELGDSALYLCASSLRGDSNQPQHFGDGTRLSIL.

This clonotype was detected many times. V is TRBV7-9 and J is TRBJ2-7, with D uncertain. CDR3 size: 13 residues. Germline V CDR1 and CDR2: SEHNR, FQNEAQ (reference sequence). V lost 1 base, J lost 6 bases, and 10 bases lay in between. CDR3 DNA sequence: TGTGCCAGCAGCTTAGGATGGACGACCGAGCAGTACTTC. It yields the protein CASSLGWTTEQYF.

This clonotype has more than one count but fewer than ten. CDR3 DNA sequence: TGTGCCAGCAGTTTATCTGGGGGCCCTGAAGCTTTCTTT. This gives the protein CASSLSGGPEAFF. V is TRBV27 and J is TRBJ1-1, with a tentative D call TRBD1 (6 bases). Trimming removed 0 bases at V and 6 bases at J, with 8 bases between. This CDR3 has 13 amino acids. Germline assignment: CDR1 MNHEY and CDR2 SMNVEV (reference sequence).

This clonotype was detected ten times or more. This chain uses TRBV7-6 with TRBJ2-1; 8 nucleotides line up with TRBD1. The CDR3 has 15 amino acids. CDR1 and CDR2 from the germline V gene are SGHVS and FNYEAQ. With 1 base clipped from V and 5 bases from J, the junction kept 4 bases outside the gene matches. In nucleotides, the CDR3 is TGTGCCAGCAGCTTAGGGCAGGGGGCCCACAATGAGCAGTTCTTC. It encodes CASSLGQGAHNEQFF.

This clonotype has at least ten counts. The gene calls are TRBV7-9 and TRBJ2-1; possibly TRBD2 for D (6 bases). Germline V gene sequence: CDR1 SEHNR, CDR2 FQNEAQ (reference sequence). The CDR3 has 17 residues. The V gene lost 4 bases and the J gene lost 1 base, with 17 bases spanning the gap. In DNA, the CDR3 is TGTGCCAGCAGCTCCGTGGAGGGCCTCAGGTCCTACAATGAGCAGTTCTTC. Translated, it gives CASSSVEGLRSYNEQFF.

The chain is built from TRBV4-1 and TRBJ2-1; TRBD2 aligns across 12 bases. After removal of 3 bases from V and 5 bases from J, the junction contained 8 bases not matched to a gene. The CDR3 sequence is 17 residues long. Germline CDR1 is MGHRA and CDR2 is YSYEKL. The CDR3 reads CASSHPGTSGLNNEQFF. The CDR3 nucleotides read TGCGCCAGCAGCCACCCGGGGACTAGCGGGCTGAACAATGAGCAGTTCTTC.

This clonotype was detected many times. The rearrangement uses TRBV10-3 and TRBJ1-1; D might be TRBD1 (5 bases). V lost 8 bases and J 4 bases, leaving 11 bases between the germline ends. This CDR3 contains 12 residues. CDR1 and CDR2 from the germline V gene are ENHRY and SYGVKD. The CDR3 protein is CAIGPGSTEAFF. In DNA form, the CDR3 reads TGTGCCATCGGCCCAGGGTCCACTGAAGCTTTCTTT.

This clonotype is a singleton in its sample. The chain is built from TRBV4-2 and TRBJ2-7; TRBD2 matches at 8 bases. The germline V gene encodes CDR1 LGHNA and CDR2 YNFKEQ. J gave up 3 bases and V 0 bases, and 10 bases lay outside the gene matches. The CDR3 has 17 amino acids. CDR3 in amino acids: CASSQDQEGLAGYEQYF. The CDR3 DNA is TGTGCCAGCAGCCAAGATCAGGAAGGTCTAGCGGGCTACGAGCAGTACTTC.

This clonotype has a single count. A clone one base away is much larger, so this may be a read error. This chain joins TRBV6-5 and TRBJ1-2; maybe TRBD1 (5 bases). This CDR3 has 13 residues. CDR1 is MNHEY, CDR2 SVGAGI, per germline. CDR3 nucleotide sequence: TGTGCCAGCAGTTATACAGGAGACTATTGCTACACCTTC. Protein sequence: CASSYTGDYCYTF.

The chain links TRBV4-2 to TRBJ2-2, with no clear D. CDR3 length: 15 residues. V gave up 1 base and J gave up 1 base, with 7 bases separating them. The V gene's germline CDR1 is LGHNA and CDR2 YNFKEQ. The CDR3 is CASSQVLENTGELFF. As DNA, the CDR3 is TGTGCCAGCAGCCAAGTTCTTGAGAACACCGGGGAGCTGTTTTTT.

This clonotype has a handful of counts. J is TRBJ1-1 and V is TRBV9; a weak D match, TRBD1 (5 bases). Germline V lookup: CDR1 SGDLS, CDR2 YYNGEE. Trimming cost V 0 bases and J 6 bases, with 15 bases left between them. The length of the CDR3 is 15 residues. The CDR3 DNA reads as TGTGCCAGCAGCGTAGCAGGAGGGAAGGGGTCTGAAGCTTTCTTT. This codes for CASSVAGGKGSEAFF.

This clonotype came up a few times. This chain connects TRBV4-2 to TRBJ1-3, with D maybe TRBD1 (5 bases). V was cut by 0 bases and J by 3 bases, with 15 bases left in between. Germline loops: CDR1 LGHNA, CDR2 YNFKEQ. This CDR3 spans 17 amino acids. CDR3 sequence: CASSQDWGEGGGNTIYF. As DNA, the CDR3 is TGTGCCAGCAGCCAAGATTGGGGGGAAGGCGGTGGAAACACCATATATTTT.

This clonotype was found many times. The V gene is TRBV6-1, the J gene TRBJ2-1, with a weak D call TRBD1 (5 bases). The V and J ends lost 6 bases and 0 bases respectively, with 12 bases between them. The CDR3 contains 15 residues. Per germline, CDR1 MNHNS and CDR2 SASEGT. Written as DNA, the CDR3 is TGTGCCAGCAGGAAGGACATTAACTCCTACAATGAGCAGTTCTTC. Protein product: CASRKDINSYNEQFF.

The rearrangement joins TRBV2 to TRBJ2-1, with D perhaps matching TRBD2 (7 bases). The V and J ends lost 11 bases and 9 bases respectively, with 20 bases between them. This CDR3 is built from 13 residues. Germline assignment: CDR1 SNHLY and CDR2 FYNNEI. The chain's CDR3 is CAGGERGASEQFF. The CDR3 DNA reads TGTGCCGGGGGGGAGAGGGGGGCGTCTGAGCAGTTCTTC.

The chain employs TRBV4-1 and TRBJ2-7; no clear D gene. The CDR3 totals 13 residues. Germline V gene lookup returns CDR1 MGHRA and CDR2 YSYEKL. Trimming removed 2 bases from V and 3 bases from J, with 8 bases in between. Here the CDR3 DNA reads TGCGCCAGCAGCCAATCCGTCGGCTACGAGCAGTACTTC. Its translation: CASSQSVGYEQYF.

This clonotype was seen at least ten times. This chain uses TRBV10-3 with TRBJ2-6, with 8 bases matching TRBD1. After removal of 7 bases from V and 2 bases from J, the junction contained 10 bases not matched to a gene. Germline-derived CDR1 and CDR2 are ENHRY and SYGVKD. The CDR3 totals 17 residues. The CDR3 sequence: CAIIGGQAEAGANVLTF. The CDR3 nucleotides read TGTGCCATCATAGGGGGACAGGCAGAGGCTGGGGCCAACGTCCTGACTTTC.

This clonotype was recorded at least ten times. V is TRBV11-2 and J is TRBJ2-3; 7 bases line up with TRBD2. This CDR3 comprises 13 residues. Per the germline V gene, CDR1 is SGHAT and CDR2 is FQNNGV. CDR3 sequence reads: CGTRGASTDTQYF. CDR3 coding DNA: TGTGGGACTAGAGGGGCCAGCACAGATACGCAGTATTTT.

Note on this clonotype: A much more abundant neighbour one base away suggests this may be a read error. The J gene is TRBJ1-2, the V gene TRBV7-4; perhaps TRBD1 as D (6 bases). Germline CDR1 SGHVT, CDR2 SQSDAQ. The length of the CDR3 is 14 residues. The CDR3 is CASSGTGTNYVYTF. CDR3 bases: TGTGCCAGCAGCGGAACAGGGACTAACTATGTCTACACCTTC.